A selection of T cell receptor beta chains follows, all from one sample in a study of regulatory T cells. Clones were sequenced by immunoSEQ multiplex PCR, and TCRdb holds only the in-frame ones, with some missing. Among 5,000 to 6,500 clones, over 75% were seen once, and the ten largest hold 1.5% to 2%. Sequenced: CD4+ Tregs sorted from blood. These receptors originate from a young adult with CD3G deficiency. Each CDR3 is given with its conserved first and last residue. The order of the fields is CDR3 protein, CDR3 DNA, J gene, D gene, V gene, clone size. The D gene is left open where the match is weak. The listing skips clone size in some rows; elsewhere it reads once, few, many or a size class.

cdr3_aa: CSVGNSYEQYF
cdr3_nt: TGCAGCGTTGGGAACTCCTACGAGCAGTACTTC
j_call: TRBJ2-7
d_call: NA
v_call: TRBV29-1
clone_size: few

cdr3_aa: CASSEAFRVEETQYF
cdr3_nt: TGTGCCAGCAGTGAAGCGTTCCGAGTGGAAGAGACCCAGTACTTC
j_call: TRBJ2-5
d_call: NA
v_call: TRBV6-1
clone_size: NA

cdr3_aa: CAWSEQGGVMEQYF
cdr3_nt: TGTGCCTGGAGCGAACAGGGGGGCGTCATGGAGCAGTACTTC
j_call: TRBJ2-7
d_call: TRBD1
v_call: TRBV30
clone_size: NA

cdr3_aa: CASRRGVGTEAFF
cdr3_nt: TGTGCCAGCAGGCGGGGGGTTGGGACTGAAGCTTTCTTT
j_call: TRBJ1-1
d_call: NA
v_call: TRBV7-9
clone_size: NA

cdr3_aa: CASSLSRDSCVPQHF
cdr3_nt: TGTGCCAGCTCACTCAGCCGGGACAGTTGTGTGCCCCAGCATTTT
j_call: TRBJ1-5
d_call: TRBD1
v_call: TRBV18
clone_size: NA

cdr3_aa: CASSDRDNQPQHF
cdr3_nt: TGTGCCAGCTCGGACAGGGATAATCAGCCCCAGCATTTT
j_call: TRBJ1-5
d_call: TRBD1
v_call: TRBV6-1
clone_size: NA

cdr3_aa: CASLNRTPPSNLPWDF
cdr3_nt: TGTGCCAGTCTCAATCGGACCCCCCCCTCCAACCTTCCTTGGGATTTT
j_call: TRBJ1-5
d_call: NA
v_call: TRBV19
clone_size: NA

cdr3_aa: CASSQWGQGQGEQYF
cdr3_nt: TGTGCCAGCTCTCAATGGGGACAGGGGCAGGGCGAGCAGTACTTC
j_call: TRBJ2-7
d_call: TRBD1
v_call: TRBV18
clone_size: NA

cdr3_aa: CASSFLLGSGELFF
cdr3_nt: TGTGCCAGCAGCTTCCTACTAGGGTCCGGGGAGCTGTTTTTT
j_call: TRBJ2-2
d_call: NA
v_call: TRBV11-2
clone_size: NA

cdr3_aa: CASGGLALGTQYF
cdr3_nt: TGTGCCAGCGGGGGGCTAGCCTTGGGTACGCAGTATTTT
j_call: TRBJ2-3
d_call: NA
v_call: TRBV6-6
clone_size: NA

cdr3_aa: CASLDLTYGYTF
cdr3_nt: TGTGCCAGCCTGGACCTTACCTATGGCTACACCTTC
j_call: TRBJ1-2
d_call: NA
v_call: TRBV6-1
clone_size: NA

cdr3_aa: CASSPRPDTQYF
cdr3_nt: TGTGCCAGCAGTCCCAGACCTGATACGCAGTATTTT
j_call: TRBJ2-3
d_call: NA
v_call: TRBV28
clone_size: NA

cdr3_aa: CASSSTGSGANVLTF
cdr3_nt: TGCGCCAGCAGCTCAACAGGGTCTGGGGCCAACGTCCTGACTTTC
j_call: TRBJ2-6
d_call: NA
v_call: TRBV5-1
clone_size: NA

cdr3_aa: CASSFRAGANVLTF
cdr3_nt: TGCGCCAGCAGCTTCAGGGCTGGGGCCAACGTCCTGACTTTC
j_call: TRBJ2-6
d_call: NA
v_call: TRBV5-1
clone_size: NA

cdr3_aa: CASSLGSFTDTQYF
cdr3_nt: TGTGCCAGTAGTCTGGGGTCATTCACAGATACGCAGTATTTT
j_call: TRBJ2-3
d_call: NA
v_call: TRBV19
clone_size: NA

cdr3_aa: CASSLAGPYEQYF
cdr3_nt: TGTGCCAGCAGTCTAGCGGGGCCCTACGAGCAGTACTTC
j_call: TRBJ2-7
d_call: TRBD2
v_call: TRBV6-1
clone_size: NA

cdr3_aa: CASSLAGRETQYF
cdr3_nt: TGCGCCAGCAGCTTGGCGGGGCGGGAGACCCAGTACTTC
j_call: TRBJ2-5
d_call: NA
v_call: TRBV5-1
clone_size: NA

cdr3_aa: CASGKGWQGAYEQFF
cdr3_nt: TGTGCCAGCGGGAAGGGTTGGCAGGGGGCATATGAGCAGTTCTTC
j_call: TRBJ2-1
d_call: TRBD1
v_call: TRBV7-9
clone_size: once

cdr3_aa: CASSGRVGSGGTDTQYF
cdr3_nt: TGTGCCAGCAGCGGCCGCGTCGGGAGCGGGGGGACAGATACGCAGTATTTT
j_call: TRBJ2-3
d_call: TRBD2
v_call: TRBV7-9
clone_size: NA

cdr3_aa: CASSRFYEQYF
cdr3_nt: TGTGCCAGCAGTCGATTCTACGAGCAGTACTTC
j_call: TRBJ2-7
d_call: NA
v_call: TRBV6-1
clone_size: NA

cdr3_aa: CASSSPLGRVDGYTF
cdr3_nt: TGTGCCAGCAGTTCCCCCTTGGGCAGGGTGGATGGCTACACCTTC
j_call: TRBJ1-2
d_call: NA
v_call: TRBV28
clone_size: NA

cdr3_aa: CASSQDMGQPQHF
cdr3_nt: TGCGCCAGCAGCCAAGATATGGGTCAGCCCCAGCATTTT
j_call: TRBJ1-5
d_call: NA
v_call: TRBV4-1
clone_size: NA

cdr3_aa: CASSSGQAPGTEAFF
cdr3_nt: TGCGCCAGCAGCTCCGGACAGGCCCCAGGCACTGAAGCTTTCTTT
j_call: TRBJ1-1
d_call: TRBD1
v_call: TRBV5-1
clone_size: once

cdr3_aa: CASSQTGGDTQYF
cdr3_nt: TGTGCCAGCAGTCAGACAGGGGGAGATACGCAGTATTTT
j_call: TRBJ2-3
d_call: TRBD1
v_call: TRBV6-1
clone_size: NA

cdr3_aa: CASSSVVGTSGSQGYF
cdr3_nt: TGTGCCAGCAGCTCTGTGGTTGGGACTAGCGGGAGTCAGGGGTACTTC
j_call: TRBJ2-5
d_call: TRBD2
v_call: TRBV28
clone_size: NA

cdr3_aa: CASSLLGHRSNQPQHF
cdr3_nt: TGTGCCAGCAGTCTACTGGGGCACCGTAGCAATCAGCCCCAGCATTTT
j_call: TRBJ1-5
d_call: NA
v_call: TRBV28
clone_size: NA

cdr3_aa: CASSRTGTGAPYQETQYF
cdr3_nt: TGTGCCAGCAGCCGGACCGGGACAGGGGCCCCTTACCAAGAGACCCAGTACTTC
j_call: TRBJ2-5
d_call: TRBD1
v_call: TRBV7-9
clone_size: NA

cdr3_aa: CASSLGGQGNEKLFF
cdr3_nt: TGTGCCAGCAGTCTGGGGGGACAGGGTAATGAAAAACTGTTTTTT
j_call: TRBJ1-4
d_call: TRBD1
v_call: TRBV28
clone_size: NA

cdr3_aa: CASSAGALGGELFF
cdr3_nt: TGTGCCAGCAGTGCGGGGGCTTTGGGCGGGGAGCTGTTTTTT
j_call: TRBJ2-2
d_call: NA
v_call: TRBV27
clone_size: NA

cdr3_aa: CASSLLGLAGSNEQFF
cdr3_nt: TGTGCCAGCAGTTTACTTGGACTAGCGGGATCCAATGAGCAGTTCTTC
j_call: TRBJ2-1
d_call: TRBD2
v_call: TRBV28
clone_size: NA

cdr3_aa: CASSFQRIKEGFSGNTIYF
cdr3_nt: TGTGCCAGCAGTTTTCAAAGGATTAAGGAGGGCTTCTCTGGAAACACCATATATTTT
j_call: TRBJ1-3
d_call: NA
v_call: TRBV28
clone_size: NA

cdr3_aa: CASSRDRDFPGANVLTF
cdr3_nt: TGTGCCAGCAGCAGGGACAGGGATTTTCCTGGGGCCAACGTCCTGACTTTC
j_call: TRBJ2-6
d_call: TRBD1
v_call: TRBV7-9
clone_size: NA

cdr3_aa: CAISDMGAGYEQYF
cdr3_nt: TGTGCCATCAGTGACATGGGCGCGGGGTACGAGCAGTACTTC
j_call: TRBJ2-7
d_call: NA
v_call: TRBV10-3
clone_size: NA

cdr3_aa: CASSQRHVPEVAFF
cdr3_nt: TGTGCCAGCAGCCAGAGACACGTACCTGAAGTGGCTTTCTTT
j_call: TRBJ1-1
d_call: NA
v_call: TRBV4-2
clone_size: NA

cdr3_aa: CASSPQGGSYEQYF
cdr3_nt: TGTGCCAGCAGCCCCCAGGGGGGATCATACGAGCAGTACTTC
j_call: TRBJ2-7
d_call: NA
v_call: TRBV6-1
clone_size: NA